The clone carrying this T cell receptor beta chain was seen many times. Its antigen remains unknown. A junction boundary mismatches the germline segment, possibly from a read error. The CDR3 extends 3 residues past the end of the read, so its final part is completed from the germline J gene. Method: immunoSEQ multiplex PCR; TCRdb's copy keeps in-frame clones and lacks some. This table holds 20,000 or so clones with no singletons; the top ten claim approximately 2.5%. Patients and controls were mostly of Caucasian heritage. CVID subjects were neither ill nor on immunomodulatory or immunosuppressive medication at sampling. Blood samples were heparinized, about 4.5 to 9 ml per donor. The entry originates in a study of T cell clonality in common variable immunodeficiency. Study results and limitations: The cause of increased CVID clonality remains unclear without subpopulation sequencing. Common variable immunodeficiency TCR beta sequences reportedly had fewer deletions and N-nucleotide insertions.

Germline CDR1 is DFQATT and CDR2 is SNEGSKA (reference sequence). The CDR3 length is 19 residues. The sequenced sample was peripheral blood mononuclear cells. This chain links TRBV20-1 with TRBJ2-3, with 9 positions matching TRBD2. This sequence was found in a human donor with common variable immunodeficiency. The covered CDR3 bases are TGCAGTGCGAGAGGGCGGATGGCTAGCGGGACGCAAGTTGCAGATACG. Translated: CSARGRMASGTQVADT. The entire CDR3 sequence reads CSARGRMASGTQVADTQYF.